This entry concerns a single T cell receptor beta chain. Source study methods: It was from reference gene primer amplification that nucleated cell counts were estimated. Sequencing used immunoSEQ multiplex PCR; TCRdb keeps in-frame clones, though not all of them. V, J and clone size are taken as reported in that table, and D and trimming were inferred from the DNA itself. This sample has 350,000 to 450,000 clones, with approximately 90% found just once. This CDR3 is 14 amino acids long. With 3 bases removed from V and 3 bases from J, the gap between germline ends came to 11 bases. Germline V lookup: CDR1 LNHDA, CDR2 SQIVND (reference sequence). This specimen belongs to a study of blood T cell repertoires in COVID-19. The cohort comprised adults aged roughly 18 to 95 years residing in approximately 25 US areas. Shortly before study entry, within 2 weeks, exposed participants had met a COVID-19 case.

The clonotype comes from a woman aged 18-29 years who had been exposed to COVID-19. This chain uses TRBV19 with TRBJ1-1; D gene uncertain. Sequenced sample: PBMCs or T cells enriched from blood (not recorded which). For the CDR3, the DNA is TGTGCCAGTAGTATTTTCGCGGAACACACTGAAGCTTTCTTT. Encoded protein: CASSIFAEHTEAFF.